These T cell receptor beta chains were read from a single sample in a study of blood T cells in healthy people across ages. TCRdb re-derived calls from the 5' RACE reads in MiXCR, one entry per CDR3 protein. The table lists approximately 850,000 distinct CDR3 sequences, roughly 64% of them singletons, with roughly 20% in the top ten. Sample: blood. These receptors were collected from a man aged 25-40 years in good health. The CDR3 runs from the conserved cysteine through the conserved F or W. D genes are given only for firm matches. Expanded clones get a size class; other rows say once, few or many, or leave the size out.

v_gene	j_gene	abundance	len	d_gene	CDR3nt	CDR3aa
TRBV6-2/TRBV6-3	TRBJ2-1	.	17	TRBD2	TGTGCCAGCAGTCGCCAAACTAGCGGGAGGACCTACAATGAGCAGTTCTTC	CASSRQTSGRTYNEQFF
TRBV7-9	TRBJ1-2	.	14	TRBD1	TGTGCCAGCAGCTTAGCGGACAGGGCCGTTGGCTACACCTTC	CASSLADRAVGYTF
TRBV2	TRBJ1-2	few	15	.	TGTGCCAGCAGTGAACTTCCGAATCCCCCCTATGGCTACACCTTC	CASSELPNPPYGYTF
TRBV27	TRBJ2-1	few	15	TRBD2	TGTGCCAGCAGCAGACTAGCGGGATTCTACAATGAGCAGTTCTTC	CASSRLAGFYNEQFF
TRBV6-5	TRBJ1-5	.	14	.	TGTGCCAGCCAGGGCAGGGCGGACAATCAGCCCCAGCATTTT	CASQGRADNQPQHF
TRBV4-2	TRBJ2-7	few	15	.	TGTGCCAGCAGCCAAGAAGGGGATCGGGCCTACGAGCAGTACTTC	CASSQEGDRAYEQYF
TRBV15	TRBJ2-7	once	17	.	TGTGCCACCAGCACTTGGTCGGGAGCCCCGAGCTCCTACGAGCAGTACTTC	CATSTWSGAPSSYEQYF
TRBV28	TRBJ2-1	.	15	TRBD1	TGTGCCAGCAGTACAAGGACAGGAGTCTTCAATGAGCAGTTCTTC	CASSTRTGVFNEQFF
TRBV14	TRBJ2-4	few	18	TRBD1	TGTGCCAGCAGCCAAGATCTTTCGGACAGGGGTCGAAAAAACATTCAGTACTTC	CASSQDLSDRGRKNIQYF
TRBV20-1	TRBJ1-1	.	13	.	TGCAGTGCTAGCCCTCAGATGAACACTGAAGCTTTCTTT	CSASPQMNTEAFF
TRBV20-1	TRBJ2-7	few	14	.	TGCAGTGCTAGAGACGGAAACAACTTTTACGAGCAGTACTTC	CSARDGNNFYEQYF
TRBV20-1	TRBJ2-1	few	13	.	TGCAGTGCCCAGGTGAGGGCTTGGAATGAGCAGTTCTTC	CSAQVRAWNEQFF
TRBV7-2	TRBJ1-2	.	13	TRBD1	TGTGCCAGCAGCTTGGACAGGGACTATGGCTACACCTTC	CASSLDRDYGYTF
TRBV5-1	TRBJ2-7	once	15	TRBD2	TGCGCCAGCAGCTTGAGTAGCGGGGTTGCCTACGAGCAGTACTTC	CASSLSSGVAYEQYF
TRBV7-9	TRBJ1-1	.	17	.	TGTGCCAGCAGCTGGCGACGCTTGACAGGAGGGAACACTGAAGCTTTCTTT	CASSWRRLTGGNTEAFF
TRBV27	TRBJ1-5	.	15	.	TGTGCCAGCAGTTTATTGGGTCAGGGGCATCAGCCCCAGCATTTT	CASSLLGQGHQPQHF
TRBV7-9	TRBJ2-1	many	14	.	TGTGCCAGCAGCCGTAGTGAGTCCTACAATGAGCAGTTCTTC	CASSRSESYNEQFF
TRBV20-1	TRBJ2-1	once	13	TRBD1	TGCAGTGCTAGAGTACAGGGGTACAATGAGCAGTTCTTC	CSARVQGYNEQFF
TRBV15	TRBJ2-6	.	11	.	TGTGCCACCAGCAGAGAAGGCGTCCTGACTTTC	CATSREGVLTF
TRBV7-2	TRBJ2-4	.	13	.	TGTGCCAGCAGCTCGGTGTTCTGGGGCAAGCAGTACTTC	CASSSVFWGKQYF
TRBV4-3	TRBJ2-7	.	16	.	TGCGCCAGCAGCCAAGATGTTAGTGGAGGATCCTACGAGCAGTACTTC	CASSQDVSGGSYEQYF
TRBV20-1	TRBJ2-4	.	14	.	TGCAGTGCTTCACTAGATACTGCCAAAAACATTCAGTACTTC	CSASLDTAKNIQYF
TRBV10-3	TRBJ2-1	few	16	.	TGTGCCATCAGTGAGCCCTCGGCAGGTTCCTACAATGAGCAGTTCTTC	CAISEPSAGSYNEQFF
TRBV7-9	TRBJ1-2	.	15	.	TGTGCCAGCAGCTTAGGAGATGCCCTCGGCTATGGCTACACCTTC	CASSLGDALGYGYTF
TRBV20-1	TRBJ2-5	.	12	.	TGCAGTGCTAGTATCCAGAAAGAGACCCAGTACTTC	CSASIQKETQYF
TRBV7-6	TRBJ2-6	few	18	.	TGTGCCAGCAGCCTCGGATGGGACCCCGGATCTGGGGCCAACGTCCTGACTTTC	CASSLGWDPGSGANVLTF
TRBV5-1	TRBJ2-5	.	11	.	TGCGCCAGCATGTTCGCCGAGACCCAGTACTTC	CASMFAETQYF
TRBV18	TRBJ1-6	few	14	TRBD1	TGTGCCAGCTCTCGTGGACAGGTTAATTCACCCCTCCACTTT	CASSRGQVNSPLHF
TRBV7-2	TRBJ2-7	.	14	.	TGTGCCAGCAGCACCCCTCGGTCCTCGGAGGCCCAGTACTTC	CASSTPRSSEAQYF
TRBV5-1	TRBJ2-5	.	14	TRBD2	TGCGCCAGCGGCGAGGCTAGCGGCCAAGAGACCCAGTACTTC	CASGEASGQETQYF
TRBV29-1	TRBJ2-7	few	14	TRBD1	TGCAGCTGTATCGCCGGGACAGGGAGCTACGAGCAGTACTTC	CSCIAGTGSYEQYF
TRBV18	TRBJ2-5	.	16	.	TGTGCCAGCTCACCAGGGCTAGCGCACTGGGTAGAGACCCAGTACTTC	CASSPGLAHWVETQYF
TRBV7-9	TRBJ1-1	.	13	.	TGTGCCAGCAGCTTAGGGCGCCTTGGGGGAGCTTTCTTT	CASSLGRLGGAFF
TRBV9	TRBJ2-4	.	18	TRBD1	TGTGCCAGCGGCCGTGACCACAACAGGGGCTTAGCCAAAAACATTCAGTACTTC	CASGRDHNRGLAKNIQYF
TRBV7-2	TRBJ2-1	.	14	TRBD2	TGTGCCAGCAGCACCCTAGCGGGAAGGGTTGAGCAGTTCTTC	CASSTLAGRVEQFF
TRBV27	TRBJ2-7	.	13	.	TGTGCCAGCAGTTTATCTGCAGCCTACGAGCAGTACTTC	CASSLSAAYEQYF
TRBV25-1	TRBJ2-7	.	14	.	TGTGCCAGCAGTGTTGAGCGTTCCGCCTACGAGCAGTACTTC	CASSVERSAYEQYF
TRBV9	TRBJ2-1	.	14	.	TGTGCCAGCAGCTCCAGGACAGACGGCGATGAGCAGTTCTTC	CASSSRTDGDEQFF
TRBV29-1	TRBJ2-1	.	11	.	TGCAGCGTTGATCCCGGGCCAGAGCAGTTCTTC	CSVDPGPEQFF
TRBV20-1	TRBJ2-7	few	14	TRBD2	TGCAGTGCTATCTGGCTAGCGGGAGGTGACGAGCAGTACTTC	CSAIWLAGGDEQYF
TRBV12-5	TRBJ2-5	.	15	.	TGTGCTAGTGGTCCCGAGGACTCTCCTTGGGAGACCCAGTACTTC	CASGPEDSPWETQYF
TRBV6-1	TRBJ2-6	.	17	.	TGTGCCAGCAGTGGGGTGGACAGAAGCTCTGGGGCCAACGTCCTGACTTTC	CASSGVDRSSGANVLTF
TRBV20-1	TRBJ1-1	.	14	TRBD1	TGCAGTGCTAGAGATCAGAGGGGGCGGACTGAAGCTTTCTTT	CSARDQRGRTEAFF
TRBV5-6	TRBJ1-2	.	13	.	TGTGCCAGCAGCTTGGAGCCCTGGGAGGGCTACACCTTC	CASSLEPWEGYTF
TRBV20-1	TRBJ2-5	many	13	.	TGCAGTGCTAGAGACGGGACCCCTTGGACCCAGTACTTC	CSARDGTPWTQYF
TRBV7-2	TRBJ1-4	.	15	.	TGTGCCAGCAGCCCCCTCGGAGGGGGGGTCCGGGGACTGTTTTTT	CASSPLGGGVRGLFF
TRBV7-2	TRBJ2-5	many	14	.	TGTGCCAGCAGCTTCAGGGGCCTGCAAGAGACCCAGTACTTC	CASSFRGLQETQYF
TRBV2	TRBJ1-6	.	15	TRBD1	TGTGCCAGCAGTGAAAGGGGACAGTCAGGCTCACCCCTCCACTTT	CASSERGQSGSPLHF
TRBV11-1	TRBJ2-5	.	14	.	TGTGCCAGCAATCAAGGGCAGCATCAAGAGACCCAGTACTTC	CASNQGQHQETQYF
TRBV6-6	TRBJ2-1	.	13	TRBD2	TGTGCCACCTGGACTAGCGAATACAATGAGCAGTTCTTC	CATWTSEYNEQFF
TRBV15	TRBJ2-5	.	14	.	TGTGCCACCAGCAGAGGGGACCAGAAGGAGACCCAGTACTTC	CATSRGDQKETQYF
TRBV25-1	TRBJ2-6	.	16	.	TGTGCCAGCAGCGGCCGGCGGGTTTCGGGGGCCAACGTCCTGACTTTC	CASSGRRVSGANVLTF